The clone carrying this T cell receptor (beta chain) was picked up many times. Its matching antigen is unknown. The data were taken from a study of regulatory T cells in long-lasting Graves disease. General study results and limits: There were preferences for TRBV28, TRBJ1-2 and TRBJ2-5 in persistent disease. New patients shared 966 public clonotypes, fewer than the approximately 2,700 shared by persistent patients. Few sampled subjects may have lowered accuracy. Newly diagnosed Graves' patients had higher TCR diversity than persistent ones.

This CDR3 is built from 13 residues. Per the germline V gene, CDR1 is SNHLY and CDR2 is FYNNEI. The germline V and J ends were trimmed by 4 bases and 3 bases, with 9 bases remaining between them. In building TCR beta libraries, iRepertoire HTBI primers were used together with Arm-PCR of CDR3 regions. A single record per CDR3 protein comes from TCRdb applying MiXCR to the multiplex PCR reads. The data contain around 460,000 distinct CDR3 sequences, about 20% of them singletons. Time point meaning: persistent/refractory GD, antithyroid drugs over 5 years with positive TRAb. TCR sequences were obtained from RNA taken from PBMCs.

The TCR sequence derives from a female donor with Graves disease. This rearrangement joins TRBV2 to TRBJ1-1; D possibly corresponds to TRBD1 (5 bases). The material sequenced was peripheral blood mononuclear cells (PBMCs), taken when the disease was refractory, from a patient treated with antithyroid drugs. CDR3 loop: CASSVLGDTEAFF. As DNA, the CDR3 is TGTGCCAGCAGTGTACTGGGGGACACTGAAGCTTTCTTT.